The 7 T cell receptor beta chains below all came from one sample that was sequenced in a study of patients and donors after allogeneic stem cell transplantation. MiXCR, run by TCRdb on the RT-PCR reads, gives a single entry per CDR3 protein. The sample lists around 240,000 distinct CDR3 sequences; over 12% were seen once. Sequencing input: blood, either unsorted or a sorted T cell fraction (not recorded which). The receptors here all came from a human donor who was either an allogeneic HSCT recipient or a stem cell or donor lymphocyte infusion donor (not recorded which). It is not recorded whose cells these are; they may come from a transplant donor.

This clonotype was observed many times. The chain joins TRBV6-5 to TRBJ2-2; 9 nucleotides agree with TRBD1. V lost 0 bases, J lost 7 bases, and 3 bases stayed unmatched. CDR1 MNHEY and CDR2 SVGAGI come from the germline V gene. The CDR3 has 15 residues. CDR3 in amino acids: CASSYSGTGNGELFF. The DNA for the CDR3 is TGTGCCAGCAGTTACTCCGGGACAGGGAACGGGGAGCTGTTTTTT.

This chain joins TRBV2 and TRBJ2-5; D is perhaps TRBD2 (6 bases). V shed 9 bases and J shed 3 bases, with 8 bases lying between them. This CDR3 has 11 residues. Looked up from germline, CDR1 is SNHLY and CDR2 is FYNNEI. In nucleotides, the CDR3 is TGTGCCAGTAGCGGAGAAGAGACCCAGTACTTC. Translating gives CASSGEETQYF. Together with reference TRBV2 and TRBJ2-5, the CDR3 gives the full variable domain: EPEVTQTPSHQVTQMGQEVILRCVPISNHLYFYWYRQILGQKVEFLVSFYNNEISEKSEIFDDQFSVERPDGSNFTLKIRSTKLEDSAMYFCASSGEETQYFGPGTRLLVL.

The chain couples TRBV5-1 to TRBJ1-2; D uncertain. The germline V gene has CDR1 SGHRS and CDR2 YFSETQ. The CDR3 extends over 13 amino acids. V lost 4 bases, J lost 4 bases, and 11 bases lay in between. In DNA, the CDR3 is TGCGCCAGCAGCACGGACGGAGGCTATGGCTACACCTTC. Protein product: CASSTDGGYGYTF. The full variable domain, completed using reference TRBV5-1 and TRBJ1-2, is KAGVTQTPRYLIKTRGQQVTLSCSPISGHRSVSWYQQTPGQGLQFLFEYFSETQRNKGNFPGRFSGRQFSNSRSEMNVSTLELGDSALYLCASSTDGGYGYTFGSGTRLTVV.

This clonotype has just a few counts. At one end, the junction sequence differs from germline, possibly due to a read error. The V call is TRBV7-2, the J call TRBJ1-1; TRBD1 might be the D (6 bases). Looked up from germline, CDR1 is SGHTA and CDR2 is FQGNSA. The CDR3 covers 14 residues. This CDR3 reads CASSYKGGGTEPFF. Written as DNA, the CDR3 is TGTGCCAGCAGCTATAAAGGGGGTGGCACTGAACCTTTCTTT. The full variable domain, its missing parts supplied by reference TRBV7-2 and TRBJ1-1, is GAGVSQSPSNKVTEKGKDVELRCDPISGHTALYWYRQSLGQGLEFLIYFQGNSAPDKSGLPSDRFSAERTGGSVSTLTIQRTQQEDSAVYLCASSYKGGGTEPFFGQGTRLTVV.

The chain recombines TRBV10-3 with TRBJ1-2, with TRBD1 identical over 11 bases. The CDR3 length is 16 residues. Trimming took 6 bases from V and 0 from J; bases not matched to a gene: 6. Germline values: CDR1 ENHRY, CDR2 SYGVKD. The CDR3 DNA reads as TGTGCCATCAGCCCGGGACAGGGGGTCGCTAACTATGGCTACACCTTC. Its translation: CAISPGQGVANYGYTF.

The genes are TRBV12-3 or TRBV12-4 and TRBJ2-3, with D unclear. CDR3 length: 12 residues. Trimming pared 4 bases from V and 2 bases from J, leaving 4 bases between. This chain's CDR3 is CASSSFTDTQYF. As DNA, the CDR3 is TGTGCCAGCAGTTCATTCACAGATACGCAGTATTTT.

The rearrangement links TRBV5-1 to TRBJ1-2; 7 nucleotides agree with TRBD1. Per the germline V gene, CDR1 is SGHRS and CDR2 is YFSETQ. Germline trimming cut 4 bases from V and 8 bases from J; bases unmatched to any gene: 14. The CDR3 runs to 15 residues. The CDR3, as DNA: TGCGCCAGCAGCCGTACCGGGACAGATGTGGGCGGCTACACCTTC. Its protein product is CASSRTGTDVGGYTF.